This is a list of T cell receptor beta chains from one sample in a study of OX40 agonist ivuxolimab in advanced cancers. Profiling relied on immunoSEQ multiplex PCR, and the TCRdb table lists in-frame clones only, not all of them. The sample holds over 70,000 clones, 75% to 90% seen once. The specimen comprised CD4+ or CD8+ T cells sorted from blood, sampled in a trial of the OX40 agonist ivuxolimab. These receptor sequences come from an adult with an advanced solid tumor such as melanoma, head and neck, liver or kidney cancer. CDR3s include the opening cysteine and the closing phenylalanine or tryptophan. A D gene is named only where the DNA matches it firmly. Part of the rows lack a size; the others show once, few, many or a class for expanded clones.

.	TRBJ2-1	TRBV27	11	.	CASSFGNEQFF	TGTGCCAGCAGTTTTGGCAATGAGCAGTTCTTC
.	TRBJ2-3	TRBV7-9	17	.	CASSRTGNRPSTDTQYF	TGTGCCAGCAGCCGTACTGGCAACAGACCCTCCACAGATACGCAGTATTTT
.	TRBJ1-5	TRBV27	14	.	CASSFTGLNQPQHF	TGTGCCAGCAGTTTCACAGGACTGAATCAGCCCCAGCATTTT
.	TRBJ1-4	TRBV2	14	TRBD1	CATHGQGVFEKLFF	TGTGCCACCCACGGGCAGGGGGTTTTTGAAAAACTGTTTTTT
.	TRBJ1-2	TRBV2	14	TRBD1	CASSWTGGDYGYTF	TGTGCCAGCAGCTGGACAGGGGGCGACTATGGCTACACCTTC
once	TRBJ2-1	TRBV9	15	.	CASSVDGAAYNEQFF	TGTGCCAGCAGCGTAGACGGAGCTGCCTACAATGAGCAGTTCTTC
.	TRBJ1-4	TRBV19	16	.	CASRPWTDSTNEKLFF	TGTGCCAGTAGGCCCTGGACCGATTCAACTAATGAAAAACTGTTTTTT
.	TRBJ2-2	TRBV7-6	14	.	CASSANRNTGELFF	TGTGCCAGCAGCGCCAACAGGAACACCGGGGAGCTGTTTTTT
.	TRBJ2-1	TRBV9	17	TRBD2	CASSVGTSGRATVEQFF	TGTGCCAGCAGCGTGGGGACTAGCGGGAGGGCAACGGTTGAGCAGTTCTTC
.	TRBJ2-1	TRBV18	15	.	CASSSFGSVNNEQFF	TGTGCCAGCTCCTCTTTCGGGAGTGTGAACAATGAGCAGTTCTTC
few	TRBJ2-2	TRBV27	15	TRBD2	CASTPISGMVGELFF	TGTGCCAGCACACCTATAAGCGGGATGGTCGGGGAGCTGTTTTTT
.	TRBJ2-5	TRBV15	17	TRBD2	CATSSPRRGAGQETQYF	TGTGCCACCAGCAGCCCCAGGCGGGGGGCAGGCCAAGAGACCCAGTACTTC
.	TRBJ1-5	TRBV27	13	.	CASSSLQGQPQHF	TGTGCCAGCAGTTCCCTCCAGGGTCAGCCCCAGCATTTT
.	TRBJ1-1	TRBV7-6	14	TRBD1	CATGGVPSDTEAFF	TGTGCGACAGGGGGCGTACCATCGGACACTGAAGCTTTCTTT
.	TRBJ2-7	TRBV11-2	15	TRBD1	CASTIDGQGIYEQYF	TGTGCCAGCACTATAGATGGACAGGGGATCTACGAGCAGTACTTC
.	TRBJ1-5	TRBV27	14	TRBD1	CASSLSSGGAPQHF	TGTGCCAGCAGTTTATCGTCAGGGGGCGCGCCCCAGCATTTT
.	TRBJ1-5	TRBV4-1	14	.	CASSKGLGNQPQHF	TGCGCCAGCTCGAAGGGTCTGGGCAATCAGCCCCAGCATTTT
once	TRBJ1-5	TRBV6-1	11	.	CASTDHQPQHF	TGTGCCAGCACCGATCATCAGCCCCAGCATTTT
.	TRBJ2-7	TRBV10-3	15	TRBD1	CAISEPGQGFYEQYF	TGTGCCATCAGTGAACCGGGACAGGGGTTCTACGAGCAGTACTTC
.	TRBJ1-5	TRBV11-2	17	.	CASSLDRVGGSNQPQHF	TGTGCCAGCAGCTTAGACAGGGTTGGGGGCAGCAATCAGCCCCAGCATTTT
.	TRBJ2-7	TRBV28	15	TRBD2	CASSLFGLAVYEQYF	TGTGCCAGCAGTTTATTCGGGCTAGCGGTGTACGAGCAGTACTTC
.	TRBJ1-1	TRBV6-5	14	.	CASSPNPGNTEAFF	TGTGCCAGCAGCCCCAACCCAGGGAACACTGAAGCTTTCTTT
.	TRBJ2-7	TRBV10-3	15	TRBD1	CAISEADRGLYEQYF	TGTGCCATCAGTGAGGCCGACAGGGGGCTATACGAGCAGTACTTC
.	TRBJ1-6	TRBV5-1	12	.	CASSLPNSPLHF	TGCGCCAGCAGCTTACCAAATTCACCCCTCCACTTT
once	TRBJ2-2	TRBV19	15	TRBD1	CASSLGQGRTGELFF	TGTGCCAGTAGTCTGGGACAGGGGCGTACCGGGGAGCTGTTTTTT
few	TRBJ1-1	TRBV27	12	.	CASRLPGAEAFF	TGTGCCAGCAGACTCCCAGGTGCTGAAGCTTTCTTT
.	TRBJ2-7	TRBV4-1	13	.	CASSPGENYEQYF	TGCGCCAGCAGCCCGGGGGAGAACTACGAGCAGTACTTC
.	TRBJ2-5	TRBV30	14	TRBD1	CAWSVGQGGGPRNF	TGTGCCTGGAGTGTAGGACAGGGTGGGGGTCCAAGAAACTTC
.	TRBJ2-1	TRBV2	13	TRBD2	CASRAGEGGEQFF	TGTGCCAGCAGAGCGGGAGAGGGGGGTGAGCAGTTCTTC
.	TRBJ2-3	TRBV27	15	.	CASSFWPPSADTQYF	TGTGCCAGCAGTTTTTGGCCTCCGTCCGCAGATACGCAGTATTTT
.	TRBJ2-5	TRBV5-8	13	.	CASSLGGGETQYF	TGTGCCAGCAGCTTGGGGGGAGGAGAGACCCAGTACTTC
.	TRBJ1-1	TRBV12-5	13	.	CASGLTTETEAFF	TGTGCTAGTGGTTTGACCACAGAGACTGAAGCTTTCTTT
.	TRBJ1-1	TRBV15	15	TRBD1	CATSSPGQQDTEAFF	TGTGCCACCAGCAGCCCGGGACAGCAGGACACTGAAGCTTTCTTT
.	TRBJ1-1	TRBV7-7	15	.	CASSPLGARRTEAFF	TGTGCCAGCAGCCCCCTGGGTGCCAGGCGAACTGAAGCTTTCTTT
once	TRBJ2-6	TRBV30	15	.	CAWSSGISGANVLTF	TGTGCCTGGAGTTCGGGGATCTCTGGGGCCAACGTCCTGACTTTC
.	TRBJ1-5	TRBV30	16	.	CAWTKGTRNSNQPQHF	TGTGCCTGGACCAAGGGGACACGGAATAGCAATCAGCCCCAGCATTTT
.	TRBJ2-7	TRBV27	16	.	CASSLPRQKPTYEQYF	TGTGCCAGCAGTCTCCCCAGACAGAAACCGACCTACGAGCAGTACTTC
.	TRBJ2-1	TRBV14	16	.	CASSQEIAAPYNEQFF	TGTGCCAGCAGCCAAGAAATAGCGGCGCCCTACAATGAGCAGTTCTTC
.	TRBJ2-5	TRBV7-9	17	.	CASSARLPSALQETQYF	TGTGCCAGCAGCGCCCGTCTACCTAGCGCCCTCCAAGAGACCCAATACTTC
.	TRBJ2-7	TRBV9	14	.	CASSEGDISYEQYF	TGTGCCAGCAGCGAGGGGGACATCTCCTACGAGCAGTACTTC
.	TRBJ2-7	TRBV19	13	TRBD1	CASSIKDRHGQYF	TGTGCCAGTAGTATAAAGGACAGGCATGGGCAGTACTTC
.	TRBJ2-1	TRBV28	15	.	CASRKRPASYNEQFF	TGTGCCAGCAGAAAGAGACCGGCATCCTACAATGAGCAGTTCTTC
.	TRBJ2-3	TRBV5-4	15	.	CASRSGRLSPDTQYF	TGTGCCAGCAGATCCGGCCGTCTTAGCCCAGATACGCAGTATTTT
once	TRBJ2-5	TRBV2	18	TRBD1	CASSDGNALTGAIETQYF	TGTGCCAGCAGTGATGGGAACGCCCTGACAGGGGCCATCGAGACCCAGTACTTC
.	TRBJ2-7	TRBV27	14	.	CASSSGDNSYEQYF	TGTGCCAGCAGCAGCGGGGACAACTCCTACGAGCAGTACTTC
.	TRBJ1-5	TRBV9	17	.	CASNGNNPAYSNQPQHF	TGTGCCAGCAATGGGAACAACCCCGCGTATAGCAATCAGCCCCAGCATTTT
.	TRBJ2-7	TRBV27	12	.	CASSRGLSEQYF	TGTGCCAGCAGCCGCGGGCTATCCGAGCAGTACTTC